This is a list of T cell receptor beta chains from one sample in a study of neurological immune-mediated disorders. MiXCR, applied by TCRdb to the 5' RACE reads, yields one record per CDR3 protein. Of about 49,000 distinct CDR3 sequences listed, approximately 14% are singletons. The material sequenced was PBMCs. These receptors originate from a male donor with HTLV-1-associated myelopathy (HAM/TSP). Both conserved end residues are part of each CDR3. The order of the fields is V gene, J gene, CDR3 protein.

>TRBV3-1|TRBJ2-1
CASSQMTGLWTNEQFF
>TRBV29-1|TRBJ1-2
CSVEDIGGSGYTF
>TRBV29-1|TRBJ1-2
CGGQGEAYGYTF
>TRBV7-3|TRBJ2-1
CASSAGLNNEQFF
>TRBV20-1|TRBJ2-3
CSARAGGGTDTQYF
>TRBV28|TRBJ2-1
CASSQLVGGTPEQFF
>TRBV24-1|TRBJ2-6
CATSDYKPSGANVLTF
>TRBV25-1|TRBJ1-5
CASSGRTGGNQPQHF
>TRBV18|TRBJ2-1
CASSPRDYTRETNEQFF
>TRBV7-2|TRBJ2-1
CASSIAGGLGEQFF
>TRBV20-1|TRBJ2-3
CSASGDSLDTQYF
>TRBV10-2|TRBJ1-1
CASSESAGNRAFF
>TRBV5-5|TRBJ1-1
CASSMDSMNTEAYF
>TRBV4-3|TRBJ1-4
CASSQGDTSLNEKLFF
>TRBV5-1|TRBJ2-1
CASTPARGSYNEQFF
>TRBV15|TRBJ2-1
CATSREGGGTTEQFF
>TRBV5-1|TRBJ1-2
CASSRRGVEGNYGYTF
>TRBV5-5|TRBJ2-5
CASSLAASSTEETQYF
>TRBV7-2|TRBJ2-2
CASSPRQGATGELFF
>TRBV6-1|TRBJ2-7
CASRADRIYYEQYF
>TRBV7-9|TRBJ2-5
CASSSQYPRRPGTVLETQYF
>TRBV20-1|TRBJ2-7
CSARGLAETYEQYF